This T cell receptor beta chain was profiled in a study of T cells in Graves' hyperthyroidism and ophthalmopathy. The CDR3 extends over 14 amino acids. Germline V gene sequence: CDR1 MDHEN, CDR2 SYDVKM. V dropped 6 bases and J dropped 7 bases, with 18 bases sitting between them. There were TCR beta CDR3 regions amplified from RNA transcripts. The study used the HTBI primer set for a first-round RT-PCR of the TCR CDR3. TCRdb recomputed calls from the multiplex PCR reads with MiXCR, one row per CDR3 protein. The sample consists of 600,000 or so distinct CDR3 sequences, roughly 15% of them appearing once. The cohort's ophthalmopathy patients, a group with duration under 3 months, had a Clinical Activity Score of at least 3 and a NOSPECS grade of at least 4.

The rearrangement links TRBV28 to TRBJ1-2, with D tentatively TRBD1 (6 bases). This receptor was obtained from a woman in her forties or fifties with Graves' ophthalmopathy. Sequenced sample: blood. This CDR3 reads CASRDYGGAGGYTF. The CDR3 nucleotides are TGTGCCAGCAGGGATTATGGGGGCGCGGGTGGCTACACCTTC.